A single sample gave rise to the 21 T cell receptor beta chains below, sequenced in a study of shared clonotypes between healthy human individuals. CD45RO-negative, CCR7-selected cells formed the naive CD8 fraction, which excluded terminally differentiated effector memory CD45RA+ cells. The data were produced by immunoSEQ multiplex PCR, yet TCRdb's version contains in-frame clones alone and is incomplete. The sample yields under 1 million clones, approximately 96% seen once. Sequencing was performed on naive CD8+ T cells sorted from blood. Source of these receptors: a man aged 25-40 years in good health.

CDR3 loop: CASSPRLAGSTYEQYF. The DNA of the CDR3 is TGTGCCAGCAGCCCCCGGCTAGCGGGATCAACCTACGAGCAGTACTTC. The chain combines TRBV9 with TRBJ2-7; TRBD2 matches at 9 bases. CDR3 length: 16 amino acids. The trim removed 4 bases at V and 2 bases at J, leaving 10 bases unmatched. Germline V gene data show CDR1 as SGDLS and CDR2 as YYNGEE.

V usage is TRBV29-1 and J usage is TRBJ1-3; the D is unclear. V lost 8 bases and J lost 1, with 12 bases in between. Germline V gene sequence: CDR1 SQVTM, CDR2 ANQGSEA. The CDR3 has 13 amino acids. The DNA for the CDR3 is TGCAGCATATCCGCGGGTTCTGGAAACACCATATATTTT. Encoded protein: CSISAGSGNTIYF.

V usage is TRBV7-9 and J usage is TRBJ2-6; D unresolved. The CDR3 spans 11 residues. Germline CDR1 is SEHNR and CDR2 is FQNEAQ (reference sequence). V lost 10 bases and J 4 bases, leaving 5 bases between the germline ends. The DNA of the CDR3 is TGTGCCATCGAAGGGGCCAACGTCCTGACTTTC. Protein sequence: CAIEGANVLTF.

The chain employs TRBV5-5 and TRBJ1-1; no clear D. The V gene lost 0 bases and the J gene lost 8 bases, with 26 bases spanning the gap. CDR3 length equals 18 residues. Per the germline V gene, CDR1 is SGHKS and CDR2 is YYEKEE (reference sequence). For the CDR3, the DNA is TGTGCCAGCAGCTTGGCCTCCTTAACTTCTGGGGAACTCCCCGAAGCTTTCTTT. It is translated as CASSLASLTSGELPEAFF.

This chain connects TRBV4-1 to TRBJ2-1; 7 bases agree with TRBD1. The germline V gene has CDR1 MGHRA and CDR2 YSYEKL. The CDR3 spans 14 residues. V lost 3 bases to trimming and J lost 8 bases; unmatched junction nucleotides: 7. In nucleotides, the CDR3 is TGCGCCAGCAGCCAGACAGGGAAAAGGTATGAGCAGTTCTTC. This encodes CASSQTGKRYEQFF.

The chain couples TRBV7-9 to TRBJ2-7, with a possible D match to TRBD1 (6 bases). Germline V CDR1 and CDR2: SEHNR, FQNEAQ (reference sequence). CDR3 size: 14 residues. The ends were cut back, 5 bases at V and 0 bases at J, with 11 bases in the middle. The CDR3 DNA follows: TGTGCCAGCAGCAAAGCGGACAGCTCCTACGAGCAGTACTTC. This translates into CASSKADSSYEQYF.

Comments on this clone: Other DNA sequences of this sample code for an identical CDR3. The chain recombines TRBV11-2 with TRBJ2-7; the D is unclear. The V gene's germline CDR1 is SGHAT and CDR2 FQNNGV. The germline V and J ends were trimmed by 1 base and 3 bases, with 7 bases remaining between them. CDR3 length equals 13 residues. The CDR3 nucleotides read TGTGCCAGCAGCTTAGGGGCCAGCTACGAGCAGTACTTC. Its protein is CASSLGASYEQYF.

The chain is built from TRBV30 and TRBJ1-1, with D unresolved. Trimming cost V 0 bases and J 1 base, with 9 bases left between them. This CDR3 is built from 14 residues. CDR1 and CDR2 (germline): GTSNPN, SVGIG (reference sequence). Here the CDR3 DNA reads TGTGCCTGGAGTGTTCCACACCAGAACACTGAAGCTTTCTTT. It translates to CAWSVPHQNTEAFF.

The rearrangement links TRBV7-9 to TRBJ2-7; D uncertain. Germline V gene data show CDR1 as SEHNR and CDR2 as FQNEAQ (reference sequence). Trimming shortened V by 5 bases and J by 2 bases, and 13 bases separated the two germline ends. This CDR3 comprises 14 residues. The CDR3 sequence is CASSPSSAPYEQYF. CDR3 nucleotides: TGTGCCAGCAGCCCGTCATCAGCACCCTACGAGCAGTACTTC.

The chain uses TRBV2 and TRBJ2-7, with 11 positions matching TRBD2. V shed 7 bases, J shed 0 bases, and the junction held 17 bases outside the gene matches. Looked up from germline, CDR1 is SNHLY and CDR2 is FYNNEI. This CDR3 has 19 residues. The CDR3 here is CASIPGGIAGGLSSYEQYF. Written as DNA, the CDR3 is TGTGCCAGCATTCCGGGGGGGATAGCGGGAGGGCTGAGCTCCTACGAGCAGTACTTC.

This sequence joins TRBV7-6 and TRBJ2-3; D gene uncertain. Germline-derived CDR1 and CDR2 are SGHVS and FNYEAQ. V gave up 5 bases and J gave up 3 bases, with 12 bases separating them. The CDR3 runs to 14 residues. The CDR3 region is CASSRMGVTDTQYF. CDR3 sequence (DNA): TGTGCCAGCAGCCGAATGGGTGTTACAGATACGCAGTATTTT. Based on the CDR3 plus reference TRBV7-6 and TRBJ2-3, the full variable domain is GAGVSQSPRYKVTKRGQDVALRCDPISGHVSLYWYRQALGQGPEFLTYFNYEAQQDKSGLPNDRFSAERPEGSISTLTIQRTEQRDSAMYRCASSRMGVTDTQYFGPGTRLTVL.

This chain connects TRBV11-2 to TRBJ2-3, with 7 bases aligning to TRBD2. The trim removed 3 bases at V and 6 bases at J, leaving 12 bases unmatched. CDR1 SGHAT and CDR2 FQNNGV come from the germline V gene. The CDR3 is 16 residues long. The CDR3 DNA reads TGTGCCAGCAGCTTTGGCAGGGCGGGAGCGTCGGATACGCAGTATTTT. Its translation is CASSFGRAGASDTQYF.

The V and J genes are TRBV7-3 and TRBJ2-2; D is unresolved. V was trimmed by 4 bases and J by 3 bases, leaving 6 bases between them. This CDR3 has 13 residues. Germline V gene sequence: CDR1 SGHTA, CDR2 FQGTGA. CDR3 region: CASSSLDTGELFF. CDR3 DNA: TGTGCCAGCAGCTCCCTCGACACCGGGGAGCTGTTTTTT.

This rearrangement joins TRBV27 to TRBJ1-1; D uncertain. Germline-derived CDR1 and CDR2 are MNHEY and SMNVEV (reference sequence). The CDR3 runs to 13 residues. Trimming cost V 6 bases and J 0 bases, with 8 bases left between them. The CDR3 region has the DNA TGTGCCAGCAGGGTTTTCATGAACACTGAAGCTTTCTTT. Translated, it gives CASRVFMNTEAFF.

The chain uses TRBV5-8 and TRBJ1-4; 8 bases line up with TRBD1. The V and J ends lost 4 bases and 7 bases, in that order; junction bases with no gene match: 15. The CDR3 is 17 residues long. The germline V gene encodes CDR1 SGHTS and CDR2 YDEGEE. Here the CDR3 reads CASSRRRGQVEGEKLFF. The CDR3 DNA follows: TGTGCCAGCAGCCGCCGGAGGGGACAGGTTGAAGGTGAAAAACTGTTTTTT. Based on the CDR3 plus reference TRBV5-8 and TRBJ1-4, the full variable domain is EAGVTQSPTHLIKTRGQQATLRCSPISGHTSVYWYQQALGLGLQFLLWYDEGEERNRGNFPPRFSGRQFPNYSSELNVNALELEDSALYLCASSRRRGQVEGEKLFFGSGTQLSVL.

The table lists this clone with a count of one. The J gene is TRBJ2-7, the V gene TRBV6-5; TRBD2 matches at 7 bases. This CDR3 region has 15 residues. Unmatched junction bases numbered 9, after V lost 5 bases and J lost 2 bases. CDR1 is MNHEY, CDR2 SVGAGI, per germline. CDR3 region: CASSPGLSTPYEQYF. The CDR3 bases are TGTGCCAGCAGTCCGGGACTAAGCACCCCCTACGAGCAGTACTTC.

The chain couples TRBV19 to TRBJ2-1; TRBD2 matches at 9 bases. Trimming removed 5 bases from V and 8 bases from J; junction bases left unmatched: 10. This CDR3 is built from 15 residues. Germline V gene sequence: CDR1 LNHDA, CDR2 SQIVND (reference sequence). This CDR3 reads CASSGYSGSVDEQFF. The CDR3 DNA reads as TGTGCCAGTAGTGGATATAGCGGGAGTGTCGATGAGCAGTTCTTC.

The chain employs TRBV28 and TRBJ1-4; D remains unclear. Trimming took off 3 bases at V and 2 bases at J, with 13 bases between the two ends. The CDR3 spans 16 residues. Germline V gene sequence: CDR1 MDHEN, CDR2 SYDVKM. DNA for the CDR3: TGTGCCAGCAGTTTCGCCTGGGGTATCACTAATGAAAAACTGTTTTTT. Amino acid sequence: CASSFAWGITNEKLFF.

V usage is TRBV27 and J usage is TRBJ1-2; D unresolved. Trimming stripped 0 bases from V and 2 bases from J, with 13 bases between. This CDR3 contains 16 residues. Germline assignment: CDR1 MNHEY and CDR2 SMNVEV (reference sequence). The CDR3 protein is CASSLSLGSLNYGYTF. CDR3 DNA sequence: TGTGCCAGCAGTTTATCGTTGGGTAGTCTAAACTATGGCTACACCTTC.

The chain carries TRBV5-1 and TRBJ2-5; TRBD2 agrees at 11 bases. The CDR3 runs to 15 residues. Per germline, CDR1 SGHRS and CDR2 YFSETQ. V was pared by 5 bases and J by 5 bases, with 8 bases of the junction left unmatched. This CDR3 reads CASRLAGGTQETQYF. In DNA form, the CDR3 reads TGCGCCAGCAGGCTAGCGGGAGGTACCCAGGAGACCCAGTACTTC.

This chain connects TRBV5-6 to TRBJ2-7; 9 bases are a match to TRBD1. The length of the CDR3 is 15 residues. J was trimmed by 5 bases and V by 0 bases; bases with no gene match: 6. Germline CDR1 is SGHDT and CDR2 is YYEEEE. For the CDR3, the DNA is TGTGCCAGCAGCTTGGCCGGGACAGGGCTGGACGAGCAGTACTTC. This gives the protein CASSLAGTGLDEQYF.